The clone carrying this T cell receptor beta chain has at least ten counts. Its antigen remains unknown. From 300 to 400 ng of RNA, a library with molecular barcoded alpha/delta and beta/gamma adaptors was made. TCRdb re-analysed the reads in MiXCR, keeping a single row per CDR3 protein. The repertoire holds around 44,000 distinct CDR3 sequences, with 13% as singletons. The data derive from a study of read filtering for tumor transcriptome and immune sequencing. Study summary: Under 10 patients were R-ISS I, some 15 were R-ISS II, 7 were R-ISS III.

The J segment lost 0 bases and the V segment lost 6 bases, leaving 10 bases of the junction unmatched. In germline, CDR1 is KGHSH, CDR2 LQKENI. CDR3 length equals 17 residues. Study findings and constraints: In IR-seq, single-read clonotypes were about 80% of clonotypes but 3% to 3.5% of reads. Sorted CD138-negative bone marrow cells were not purified T cells.

This clonotype originated in a donor at least 40 years old with multiple myeloma. Sequencing input: a population of CD138-negative cells sorted from bone marrow. V is TRBV18 and J is TRBJ1-5; 8 positions agree with TRBD1. CDR3 sequence reads: CASSPSDRGNSNQPQHF. The CDR3 nucleotides read TGTGCCAGCTCTCCCTCCGACAGGGGAAATAGCAATCAGCCCCAGCATTTT. The whole variable domain, filled in from reference TRBV18 and TRBJ1-5, reads NAGVMQNPRHLVRRRGQEARLRCSPMKGHSHVYWYRQLPEEGLKFMVYLQKENIIDESGMPKERFSAEFPKEGPSILRIQQVVRGDSAAYFCASSPSDRGNSNQPQHFGDGTRLSIL.